A selection of T cell receptor beta chains follows, all from one sample in a study of T-cell memory formation after mild COVID-19. Each CDR3 protein is one row after TCRdb ran MiXCR on the 5' RACE reads. The sample includes 200,000 to 300,000 distinct CDR3 sequences, approximately 15% of them seen just once. The source material was PBMCs or a T cell subset sorted from them (not recorded which). Receptors were obtained from an adult woman who had mild COVID-19 (a few samples of this study predate the infection). Cell type and time point are not known. Both conserved end residues are part of each CDR3. Clone size is stated in some rows and not others, as once, few, many or a class when expanded.

abundance: few; j_gene: TRBJ1-3; v_gene: TRBV7-9; CDR3aa: CASSMSGTGAPSGNTIYF
abundance: few; j_gene: TRBJ1-5; v_gene: TRBV2; CDR3aa: CASSAVSGNQPQHF
abundance: few; j_gene: TRBJ2-3; v_gene: TRBV4-2; CDR3aa: CASQTTDTQYF
abundance: few; j_gene: TRBJ2-1; v_gene: TRBV9; CDR3aa: CASSVATSGYEQFF
abundance: many; j_gene: TRBJ2-1; v_gene: TRBV5-1; CDR3aa: CASSFGGGQMLDEQFF
abundance: -; j_gene: TRBJ2-6; v_gene: TRBV11-2; CDR3aa: CASSLDRANVLTF
abundance: few; j_gene: TRBJ2-5; v_gene: TRBV7-9; CDR3aa: CASSLGPGMETQYF
abundance: few; j_gene: TRBJ2-5; v_gene: TRBV6-6; CDR3aa: CASRSGLAGGFQETQYF
abundance: few; j_gene: TRBJ1-5; v_gene: TRBV19; CDR3aa: CASRGQGAQPQHF
abundance: -; j_gene: TRBJ2-2; v_gene: TRBV5-4; CDR3aa: CASSQDHQAGELFF
abundance: -; j_gene: TRBJ2-5; v_gene: TRBV2; CDR3aa: CASSVQWVNLVTQYF